These 22 T cell receptor beta chains came from one sample sequenced in a study of PD-L1 blockade in urothelial cancer. TCRdb keeps only in-frame clones here, not all; method: immunoSEQ multiplex PCR. The sample shows about 79,000 clones, around 81% of them seen only once. The sample's time point: pretreatment peripheral blood. The sequencing used PBMCs, collected around atezolizumab (anti-PD-L1) treatment. These receptors came from a man aged 35-49 years with urothelial cancer.

The rearrangement links TRBV11-2 to TRBJ2-7; D not resolved. CDR3 length: 14 amino acids. With 0 bases removed from V and 0 bases from J, the gap between germline ends came to 6 bases. The germline V gene has CDR1 SGHAT and CDR2 FQNNGV. The CDR3 DNA reads TGTGCCAGCAGCTTAGATCCCAGCTCCTACGAGCAGTACTTC. Translating gives CASSLDPSSYEQYF.

The chain links TRBV14 to TRBJ2-7, with 9 nucleotides matching TRBD1. Germline trimming cut 3 bases from V and 7 bases from J; bases unmatched to any gene: 7. The CDR3 runs to 14 residues. Germline CDR1 is SGHDN and CDR2 is FVKESK. In DNA form, the CDR3 reads TGTGCCAGCAGCCAGTTACAGGGGGCAGTTGAGCAGTACTTC. Its protein product is CASSQLQGAVEQYF.

This chain links TRBV18 with TRBJ2-5, with D maybe TRBD2 (5 bases). CDR3 length: 14 amino acids. Per germline, CDR1 KGHSH and CDR2 LQKENI. Between the trimmed V and J ends, which lost 4 bases and 5 bases, there was a span of 14 bases. The CDR3 loop is CASSLHRGRETQYF. The CDR3 coding sequence is TGTGCCAGCTCACTGCACCGAGGGCGTGAGACCCAGTACTTC.

The chain is built from TRBV19 and TRBJ2-2, with 11 bases fitting TRBD2. CDR1 and CDR2 (germline): LNHDA, SQIVND (reference sequence). The CDR3 totals 14 residues. V dropped 7 bases and J dropped 5; count of bases not matched to a gene: 3. CDR3 DNA: TGTGCCAGTAAGACTAGCGGGATTACCGGGGAGCTGTTTTTT. Its translation is CASKTSGITGELFF.

This clone has only one observation. The chain links TRBV10-3 to TRBJ2-5, with D possibly being TRBD2 (6 bases). Trimming shortened V by 8 bases and J by 5 bases, and 12 bases separated the two germline ends. CDR3 length: 12 amino acids. Germline values: CDR1 ENHRY, CDR2 SYGVKD. CDR3 amino acids: CAISGRGETQYF. Written as DNA, the CDR3 is TGTGCCATCTCGGGTCGGGGGGAGACCCAGTACTTC.

The gene calls are TRBV6-6 and TRBJ2-3; D might be TRBD2 (6 bases). V lost 6 bases, J lost 0 bases, and 10 bases lay in between. Per germline, CDR1 MNHNY and CDR2 SVGAGI (reference sequence). The CDR3 length is 14 residues. The CDR3 region is CASRSAGSTDTQYF. CDR3 nucleotide sequence: TGTGCCAGCAGATCAGCGGGTAGCACAGATACGCAGTATTTT.

This chain joins TRBV7-2 and TRBJ1-5; no definite D call. There are 14 residues in the CDR3. V was cut by 4 bases and J by 0 bases, with 7 bases left in between. Germline V lookup: CDR1 SGHTA, CDR2 FQGNSA. The CDR3 DNA follows: TGTGCCAGCAGCTCAGTTGATAGCAATCAGCCCCAGCATTTT. Translating it yields CASSSVDSNQPQHF.

This chain connects TRBV5-1 to TRBJ2-7; TRBD1 is a possible D gene (6 bases). The CDR3 spans 15 residues. With 5 bases removed from V and 3 bases from J, the gap between germline ends came to 18 bases. Looked up from germline, CDR1 is SGHRS and CDR2 is YFSETQ. The CDR3 protein is CASSRQVGPFYEQYF. CDR3 nucleotide sequence: TGCGCCAGCAGTCGACAGGTTGGACCTTTCTACGAGCAGTACTTC.

The V call is TRBV6-5, the J call TRBJ1-5; no clear D gene. V lost 9 bases to trimming and J lost 0 bases, with 15 bases between them. Germline CDR1 reads MNHEY; CDR2 reads SVGAGI. CDR3 length: 15 residues. CDR3 nucleotide sequence: TGTGCCAGTAAACGGCAGGCTTATAGCAATCAGCCCCAGCATTTT. Protein: CASKRQAYSNQPQHF.

The chain couples TRBV27 to TRBJ1-5, with D possibly being TRBD1 (6 bases). In germline, CDR1 is MNHEY, CDR2 SMNVEV (reference sequence). V lost 2 bases and J lost 5, with 13 bases in between. This CDR3 has 15 amino acids. CDR3 loop: CASSLNGGSHQPQHF. The DNA for the CDR3 is TGTGCCAGCAGTTTAAATGGGGGCAGCCATCAGCCCCAGCATTTT.

The gene calls are TRBV18 and TRBJ2-1, with TRBD2 matching 8 bases. Germline V gene lookup returns CDR1 KGHSH and CDR2 LQKENI. With 1 base clipped from V and 3 bases from J, the junction kept 8 bases outside the gene matches. The CDR3 contains 17 residues. The CDR3 bases are TGTGCCAGCTCACCACAACGCGGGAGGTTCGACTACAATGAGCAGTTCTTC. This gives the protein CASSPQRGRFDYNEQFF.

The CDR3 region is CASMGEDPTREQYF. CDR3 DNA sequence: TGCGCCAGCATGGGAGAGGACCCAACGAGGGAGCAGTACTTC. The rearrangement uses TRBV5-1 and TRBJ2-7, with a possible D match to TRBD2 (5 bases). The CDR3 has 14 amino acids. The V gene lost 6 bases and the J gene lost 7 bases, with 20 bases spanning the gap. From germline, CDR1 is SGHRS and CDR2 YFSETQ. The full variable domain, completed using reference TRBV5-1 and TRBJ2-7, is KAGVTQTPRYLIKTRGQQVTLSCSPISGHRSVSWYQQTPGQGLQFLFEYFSETQRNKGNFPGRFSGRQFSNSRSEMNVSTLELGDSALYLCASMGEDPTREQYFGPGTRLTVT.

This clone has only a few counts. The DNA for the CDR3 is TGTGCCAGCAGCGAATCTCCTCGGAGAGGGGCTTTCTTT. This encodes CASSESPRRGAFF. This chain connects TRBV9 to TRBJ1-1, with D unclear. Trimming removed 3 bases from V and 11 bases from J, with 17 bases in between. Germline lookup yields CDR1 SGDLS and CDR2 YYNGEE. The CDR3 has 13 residues.

The V gene is TRBV18, the J gene TRBJ2-7; 11 bases fit TRBD2. J gave up 0 bases and V 0 bases, and 16 bases lay outside the gene matches. The CDR3 spans 21 residues. Looked up from germline, CDR1 is KGHSH and CDR2 is LQKENI. The DNA for the CDR3 is TGTGCCAGCTCACCACCGGTTGGGGCTAGCGGGAGGATGGGCAGCTCCTACGAGCAGTACTTC. This gives the protein CASSPPVGASGRMGSSYEQYF.

V gene TRBV27 combines with J gene TRBJ2-5, with 11 bases aligning to TRBD2. The V gene end was trimmed by 5 bases and the J gene end by 1 base; junction bases not matched to a gene: 12. CDR3 length: 18 amino acids. CDR1 and CDR2 from the germline V gene are MNHEY and SMNVEV (reference sequence). CDR3 coding DNA: TGTGCCAGCAGTAAGACTAGCGGGATTAAGCCCAGCCAAGAGACCCAGTACTTC. It translates to CASSKTSGIKPSQETQYF.

This clone came up a few times. The chain combines TRBV7-9 with TRBJ1-1; 8 bases are shared with TRBD1. J was trimmed by 11 bases and V by 1 base; bases with no gene match: 15. In germline, CDR1 is SEHNR, CDR2 FQNEAQ (reference sequence). This CDR3 comprises 16 residues. The CDR3 sequence is CASSLGDRLTGAQAFF. CDR3 sequence (DNA): TGTGCCAGCAGCTTAGGGGACAGGCTAACGGGGGCGCAGGCTTTCTTT.

This clone was picked up a small number of times. J is TRBJ1-1 and V is TRBV23-1; 8 bases map to TRBD1. TRBV23-1 is an ORF; its function is uncertain. The CDR3 consists of 16 residues. Trimming took 5 bases from V and 1 from J; bases not matched to a gene: 9. The CDR3 region is CASSNGQGRWNTEAFF. The CDR3 DNA sequence: TGCGCCAGCAGTAACGGACAGGGTAGGTGGAACACTGAAGCTTTCTTT.

CDR3 nucleotide sequence: TGTGCCAGCAGTTTAAACAGAAACAATGAGCAGTTCTTC. Translation: CASSLNRNNEQFF. This rearrangement joins TRBV28 to TRBJ2-1; no definite D call. V was shortened by 2 bases and J by 5 bases, with 7 bases between the two germline ends. Per germline, CDR1 MDHEN and CDR2 SYDVKM. The CDR3 is made up of 13 amino acids.

This clone has a single count. The chain links TRBV5-1 to TRBJ1-5; D perhaps matches TRBD1 (5 bases). The CDR3 contains 13 residues. Trimming removed 4 bases from V and 5 bases from J, with 10 bases in between. Germline V gene data show CDR1 as SGHRS and CDR2 as YFSETQ. Written as DNA, the CDR3 is TGCGCCAGCAGCGTTGACAGACATCAGCCCCAGCATTTT. It translates to CASSVDRHQPQHF.

The V call is TRBV2, the J call TRBJ2-2, with TRBD1 identical over 8 bases. The CDR3 sequence is 16 residues long. The V gene end was trimmed by 7 bases and the J gene end by 5 bases; junction bases not matched to a gene: 12. CDR1 and CDR2 (germline): SNHLY, FYNNEI. The CDR3 DNA is TGTGCCAGCAAGGGTAGGACAGGGTTGTCGACCGGGGAGCTGTTTTTT. It yields the protein CASKGRTGLSTGELFF. Full variable domain (rest looked up from reference TRBV2 and TRBJ2-2): EPEVTQTPSHQVTQMGQEVILRCVPISNHLYFYWYRQILGQKVEFLVSFYNNEISEKSEIFDDQFSVERPDGSNFTLKIRSTKLEDSAMYFCASKGRTGLSTGELFFGEGSRLTVL.

The chain has TRBV11-2 and TRBJ1-5; 8 nucleotides line up with TRBD1. V dropped 4 bases and J dropped 1; count of bases not matched to a gene: 6. Germline CDR1 reads SGHAT; CDR2 reads FQNNGV. The CDR3 totals 16 residues. CDR3 DNA sequence: TGTGCCAGCAGCTCGCAGGACAGGGAAAGCAATCAGCCCCAGCATTTT. It translates to CASSSQDRESNQPQHF.

The CDR3 DNA sequence: TGCAGCGGGGGCGCGACAGGGGGAATAGCTTTCTTT. Residues: CSGGATGGIAFF. The chain uses TRBV29-1 and TRBJ1-1, with 9 nucleotides matching TRBD1. This CDR3 region has 12 residues. Unmatched junction bases numbered 10, after V lost 7 bases and J lost 10 bases. Germline CDR1 reads SQVTM; CDR2 reads ANQGSEA. Complete variable domain (other parts from reference TRBV29-1 and TRBJ1-1): SAVISQKPSRDICQRGTSLTIQCQVDSQVTMMFWYRQQPGQSLTLIATANQGSEATYESGFVIDKFPISRPNLTFSTLTVSNMSPEDSSIYLCSGGATGGIAFFGQGTRLTVV.